This TCR beta chain was observed in a study of shared clonotypes between healthy human individuals. Produced via immunoSEQ multiplex PCR; TCRdb's table is partial and in-frame only. This table has 2,500,000 or so clones, roughly nine tenths appearing once. In its sample, this clone was seen once. The material sequenced was naive CD4+ T cells sorted from blood. The subset was: CD45RA+ positively selected. The TCR comes from a man younger than 30 in good health.

Here the CDR3 reads CASRLRLDRVNTEAFF. The DNA of the CDR3 is TGTGCAAGTCGCCTCAGGCTGGACAGGGTGAACACTGAAGCTTTCTTT. J is TRBJ1-1 and V is TRBV12-2; no check of the table's D call, TRBD1, against the DNA was made. TRBV12-2 is marked as a pseudogene. This CDR3 is 16 amino acids long.